This entry features one T cell receptor beta chain sequence. Germline V gene lookup returns CDR1 SQVTM and CDR2 ANQGSEA. This CDR3 has 15 amino acids. Deletions cut 3 bases from V and 0 bases from J, with 12 bases between. PBMC samples from each donor numbered at least one pre-ART and at least two post-ART. Every one of the participants with HIV received treatment in the United States. These data are taken from a study of long-term antiretroviral therapy in people with HIV. Turning to the study itself: The immediate-ART recommendation dates to 2015, and the earliest samples predate it by about a decade.

It was version v3.0 of the immunoSEQ assay that was run at survey level. Libraries were prepared by immunoSEQ multiplex PCR; TCRdb keeps only in-frame clonotypes and omits some of them. The sample carries tens of thousands of clones, approximately 90% recorded once. The clonotype was recovered from a man younger than 35 with HIV. The source material was unsorted PBMCs, sampled 3.1 years after starting antiretroviral therapy. This sequence joins TRBV29-1 and TRBJ2-1, with D possibly matching TRBD2 (6 bases). CDR3 nucleotide sequence: TGCAGCGTTGAGAGGCGGGATGGCTCCTACAATGAGCAGTTCTTC. It codes for CSVERRDGSYNEQFF.